Listed below are T cell receptor beta chains from one sample, sequenced in a study of blood T cell repertoires in COVID-19. Profiling relied on immunoSEQ multiplex PCR, and the TCRdb table lists in-frame clones only, not all of them. The sample has about 100,000 clones; roughly 90% are singletons. Input material: peripheral blood. The receptor source for this set is a man aged 30-40 years in a cohort sampled during active COVID-19. The CDR3 runs from the conserved cysteine through the conserved F or W. Each record gives: clone size, D gene, J gene, V gene, CDR3 DNA, CDR3 protein. A D gene is named only where the DNA matches it firmly. For some rows the clone size is stated as once, few or many, or as a class when expanded; others skip it.

clone size: NA
D gene: NA
J gene: TRBJ1-2
V gene: TRBV6-5
CDR3 DNA: TGTGCCAGCACGGGAAGAATGGATGGCTACACCTTC
CDR3 protein: CASTGRMDGYTF

clone size: NA
D gene: NA
J gene: TRBJ1-5
V gene: TRBV19
CDR3 DNA: TGTGCCAGTAGTAGGGCAGGGCAAAGCAATCAGCCCCAGCATTTT
CDR3 protein: CASSRAGQSNQPQHF

clone size: NA
D gene: NA
J gene: TRBJ2-7
V gene: TRBV5-1
CDR3 DNA: TGCGCCAGCAGTAGCGCCAGGGGCTCCTACGAGCAGTACTTC
CDR3 protein: CASSSARGSYEQYF

clone size: NA
D gene: NA
J gene: TRBJ2-2
V gene: TRBV5-6
CDR3 DNA: TGTGCCAGCAGCTTCTGGCAAGGGGAGCTGTTTTTT
CDR3 protein: CASSFWQGELFF

clone size: NA
D gene: TRBD2
J gene: TRBJ2-7
V gene: TRBV5-1
CDR3 DNA: TGCGCCAGCAGCCTGGGACTAGCGGGGGATCGCTACGAGCAGTACTTC
CDR3 protein: CASSLGLAGDRYEQYF

clone size: NA
D gene: NA
J gene: TRBJ1-3
V gene: TRBV5-8
CDR3 DNA: TGTGCCAGCAGCTTGGCGATGAAACCGACAGGTGACACCATATATTTT
CDR3 protein: CASSLAMKPTGDTIYF

clone size: NA
D gene: NA
J gene: TRBJ2-7
V gene: TRBV19
CDR3 DNA: TGTGCCAGTAGTAGACAACAAGGGCAGGGGGGCAACTACGAGCAGTACTTC
CDR3 protein: CASSRQQGQGGNYEQYF

clone size: NA
D gene: NA
J gene: TRBJ1-1
V gene: TRBV30
CDR3 DNA: TGTGCCCAAGGGGAAACTGAAGCTTTCTTT
CDR3 protein: CAQGETEAFF

clone size: NA
D gene: TRBD2
J gene: TRBJ2-5
V gene: TRBV4-1
CDR3 DNA: TGCGCCAGCAGCCAAGTTGCGGCGGGGGGCCAAGAGACCCAGTACTTC
CDR3 protein: CASSQVAAGGQETQYF

clone size: NA
D gene: TRBD1
J gene: TRBJ1-2
V gene: TRBV5-6
CDR3 DNA: TGTGCCAGCAGCACTCCGGGGACAGGGAAGGAGTATGGCTACACCTTC
CDR3 protein: CASSTPGTGKEYGYTF

clone size: NA
D gene: NA
J gene: TRBJ1-2
V gene: TRBV28
CDR3 DNA: TGTGCCAGCAGTGACAGTCATTATGGCTACACCTTC
CDR3 protein: CASSDSHYGYTF

clone size: NA
D gene: TRBD1
J gene: TRBJ1-1
V gene: TRBV24-1
CDR3 DNA: TGTGCCACCAGTGATTCAAAAGGACAGGGGTCTTTCTCTGAAGCTTTCTTT
CDR3 protein: CATSDSKGQGSFSEAFF

clone size: few
D gene: TRBD1
J gene: TRBJ2-7
V gene: TRBV5-4
CDR3 DNA: TGTGCCAGCAAAAAGACAGGGGACCGCACGGACGAGCAGTACTTC
CDR3 protein: CASKKTGDRTDEQYF

clone size: NA
D gene: NA
J gene: TRBJ1-2
V gene: TRBV7-3
CDR3 DNA: TGTGCCAGCAGCCCAAACCCAGCAGGCTATGGCTACACCTTC
CDR3 protein: CASSPNPAGYGYTF

clone size: once
D gene: TRBD1
J gene: TRBJ2-3
V gene: TRBV11-2
CDR3 DNA: TGTGCCAGCAGCCCCCCCGGGACAGGGTCGAAAGATACGCAGTATTTT
CDR3 protein: CASSPPGTGSKDTQYF

clone size: once
D gene: TRBD2
J gene: TRBJ2-1
V gene: TRBV19
CDR3 DNA: TGTGCCAGTAGTATAGACCCTAGCGGGGGGTCCTACAATGAGCAGTTCTTC
CDR3 protein: CASSIDPSGGSYNEQFF

clone size: NA
D gene: TRBD1
J gene: TRBJ1-6
V gene: TRBV9
CDR3 DNA: TGTGCCAGCAGCGCCATGGACAGGGGGTCGCTTCAAGCCCTCCACTTT
CDR3 protein: CASSAMDRGSLQALHF